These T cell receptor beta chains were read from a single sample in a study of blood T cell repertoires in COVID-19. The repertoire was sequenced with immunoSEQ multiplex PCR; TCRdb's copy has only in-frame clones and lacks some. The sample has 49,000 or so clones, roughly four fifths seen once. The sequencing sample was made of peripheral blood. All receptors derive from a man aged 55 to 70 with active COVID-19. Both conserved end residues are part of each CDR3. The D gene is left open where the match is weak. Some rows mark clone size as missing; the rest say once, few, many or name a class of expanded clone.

cdr3_nt: TGTGCCAGCAGTTCGGGGGGTAACTTCATCGAGCAGTACTTC
cdr3_aa: CASSSGGNFIEQYF
clone_size: once
v_call: TRBV27
d_call: TRBD2
j_call: TRBJ2-7

cdr3_nt: TGTGCCACCAGTGATTCCCGTTATGACAGAGACCGTTTCAGGGGCTACACCTTC
cdr3_aa: CATSDSRYDRDRFRGYTF
clone_size: .
v_call: TRBV24-1
d_call: .
j_call: TRBJ1-2

cdr3_nt: TGTGCCAGCAGCCCCAGGGGGTCGGAGACCCAGTACTTC
cdr3_aa: CASSPRGSETQYF
clone_size: .
v_call: TRBV7-2
d_call: TRBD1
j_call: TRBJ2-5

cdr3_nt: TGTGCCAGCAGCTTAGTCCAGGGTTCAGAGACCCAGTACTTC
cdr3_aa: CASSLVQGSETQYF
clone_size: .
v_call: TRBV7-2
d_call: .
j_call: TRBJ2-5

cdr3_nt: TGTGCCTGGAGTCTTTCCGGGACAGGTGTACAACGCCAACACACCGGGGAGCTGTTTTTT
cdr3_aa: CAWSLSGTGVQRQHTGELFF
clone_size: .
v_call: TRBV30
d_call: TRBD1
j_call: TRBJ2-2

cdr3_nt: TGTGCCAGCACTCTGTCCCCGGACACCTACGAGCAGTACTTC
cdr3_aa: CASTLSPDTYEQYF
clone_size: .
v_call: TRBV28
d_call: .
j_call: TRBJ2-7

cdr3_nt: TGTGCCAGCAGCTTCGGGGTAGGCGGCTACACCTTC
cdr3_aa: CASSFGVGGYTF
clone_size: .
v_call: TRBV5-5
d_call: .
j_call: TRBJ1-2

cdr3_nt: TGTGCCAGCAAACCGACAGGAGCCTTTGAATCACCCCTCCACTTT
cdr3_aa: CASKPTGAFESPLHF
clone_size: few
v_call: TRBV27
d_call: .
j_call: TRBJ1-6

cdr3_nt: TGTGCCAGCTCCCCAGCCGGGACAGGGGGCGGACTGGGCTCCTACAATGAGCAGTTCTTC
cdr3_aa: CASSPAGTGGGLGSYNEQFF
clone_size: .
v_call: TRBV28
d_call: TRBD1
j_call: TRBJ2-1

cdr3_nt: TGTGCCAGCAGCCCTAGAGGGCTCTCAGGGGCGATTGCAGATACGCAGTATTTT
cdr3_aa: CASSPRGLSGAIADTQYF
clone_size: .
v_call: TRBV7-6
d_call: .
j_call: TRBJ2-3

cdr3_nt: TGCGCCAGCAGCTTAAACGGGGGGGCCCAAGAGACCCAGTACTTC
cdr3_aa: CASSLNGGAQETQYF
clone_size: .
v_call: TRBV5-1
d_call: TRBD2
j_call: TRBJ2-5

cdr3_nt: TGTGCCAGCAGCGTAGCTAGCGGGGGATCAAATGAGCAGTTCTTC
cdr3_aa: CASSVASGGSNEQFF
clone_size: few
v_call: TRBV9
d_call: TRBD2
j_call: TRBJ2-1

cdr3_nt: TGTGCCACCAGCAAGGGCGGGAGTAACATTCAGTACTTC
cdr3_aa: CATSKGGSNIQYF
clone_size: .
v_call: TRBV15
d_call: TRBD2
j_call: TRBJ2-4

cdr3_nt: TGTGCCAGCAGCATATTTAAGGGACAGTTGAACACTGAAGCTTTCTTT
cdr3_aa: CASSIFKGQLNTEAFF
clone_size: .
v_call: TRBV7-9
d_call: TRBD1
j_call: TRBJ1-1

cdr3_nt: TGTGCCAGCAGCACGAGACTAGCGGGGGGACCCTACAATGAGCAGTTCTTC
cdr3_aa: CASSTRLAGGPYNEQFF
clone_size: .
v_call: TRBV2
d_call: TRBD2
j_call: TRBJ2-1

cdr3_nt: TGTGCCAGCAGTCAAATCCGGGGGGGCCGAGATACGCAGTATTTT
cdr3_aa: CASSQIRGGRDTQYF
clone_size: .
v_call: TRBV2
d_call: TRBD2
j_call: TRBJ2-3

cdr3_nt: TGTGCCAGCAGCTATGGGAGGGCCCACAATGAGCAGTTCTTC
cdr3_aa: CASSYGRAHNEQFF
clone_size: .
v_call: TRBV7-8
d_call: TRBD2
j_call: TRBJ2-1

cdr3_nt: TGTGCCATCAGTAGGGAGGGAAGCAACACTGAAGCTTTCTTT
cdr3_aa: CAISREGSNTEAFF
clone_size: .
v_call: TRBV10-3
d_call: .
j_call: TRBJ1-1

cdr3_nt: TGCAGCGTGATGGCCTATGGCTACACCTTC
cdr3_aa: CSVMAYGYTF
clone_size: few
v_call: TRBV29-1
d_call: .
j_call: TRBJ1-2

cdr3_nt: TGTGCCAGCAGGAAGACAGGGTATGAGCAGTTCTTC
cdr3_aa: CASRKTGYEQFF
clone_size: .
v_call: TRBV6-5
d_call: TRBD1
j_call: TRBJ2-1

cdr3_nt: TGCGCCAGCAGCCGCCTTCCGGGGTCGGTTGGGGGCTACACCTTC
cdr3_aa: CASSRLPGSVGGYTF
clone_size: .
v_call: TRBV4-1
d_call: .
j_call: TRBJ1-2

cdr3_nt: TGTGCCAGCAGCTTATTCGGGACAGGGGCTGGAAACACCATATATTTT
cdr3_aa: CASSLFGTGAGNTIYF
clone_size: .
v_call: TRBV7-9
d_call: TRBD1
j_call: TRBJ1-3

cdr3_nt: TGTGCCAGCAGTGAGGGGGCCGGGACAACCGGTTTCCGGGAGGTAGGAAAACTGTTTTTT
cdr3_aa: CASSEGAGTTGFREVGKLFF
clone_size: .
v_call: TRBV6-1
d_call: .
j_call: TRBJ1-4

cdr3_nt: TGTGCCAGCAGTTTATTTACGGGAGGGCCCGCCGGGGAGCTGTTTTTT
cdr3_aa: CASSLFTGGPAGELFF
clone_size: .
v_call: TRBV27
d_call: TRBD2
j_call: TRBJ2-2

cdr3_nt: TGTGCCAGTAGTATGAGACTAGCGGGAGGCCCCACCGGGGAGCTGTTTTTT
cdr3_aa: CASSMRLAGGPTGELFF
clone_size: .
v_call: TRBV19
d_call: TRBD2
j_call: TRBJ2-2

cdr3_nt: TGTGCCTGGAGCCAGCGGGGCGGCAATCAGCCCCAGCATTTT
cdr3_aa: CAWSQRGGNQPQHF
clone_size: .
v_call: TRBV30
d_call: .
j_call: TRBJ1-5

cdr3_nt: TGTGCCAGCTCAATCCCGACAGGGGGCAACTATGGCTACACCTTC
cdr3_aa: CASSIPTGGNYGYTF
clone_size: .
v_call: TRBV6-6
d_call: TRBD1
j_call: TRBJ1-2

cdr3_nt: TGTGCCAGCTCACCACTGGGACTGCCACGGACTGAAGCTTTCTTT
cdr3_aa: CASSPLGLPRTEAFF
clone_size: .
v_call: TRBV18
d_call: .
j_call: TRBJ1-1

cdr3_nt: TGTGCCAGCAGTCCGACAGGGCTCTCTGGAAACACCATATATTTT
cdr3_aa: CASSPTGLSGNTIYF
clone_size: .
v_call: TRBV27
d_call: TRBD1
j_call: TRBJ1-3

cdr3_nt: TGTGCCAGCAGCCAAAGGGAGAAGAACACTGAAGCTTTCTTT
cdr3_aa: CASSQREKNTEAFF
clone_size: .
v_call: TRBV3-1/TRBV3-2
d_call: .
j_call: TRBJ1-1

cdr3_nt: TGTGCCACCAGTGACCCAACCCTGACTAGTGGTTATGAGCAGTTCTTC
cdr3_aa: CATSDPTLTSGYEQFF
clone_size: .
v_call: TRBV24-1
d_call: .
j_call: TRBJ2-1

cdr3_nt: TGTGCCAGCAGCCGCCTAGGAGCCACAGATACGCAGTATTTT
cdr3_aa: CASSRLGATDTQYF
clone_size: once
v_call: TRBV4-2
d_call: .
j_call: TRBJ2-3

cdr3_nt: TGTGCCAGCAGCTCTGGGAGGGTAAGGGGGAACACTGAAGCTTTCTTT
cdr3_aa: CASSSGRVRGNTEAFF
clone_size: .
v_call: TRBV28
d_call: .
j_call: TRBJ1-1

cdr3_nt: TGTGCCAGCAGGGGCAGGGTAAGGGATACGCAGTATTTT
cdr3_aa: CASRGRVRDTQYF
clone_size: .
v_call: TRBV7-6
d_call: .
j_call: TRBJ2-3

cdr3_nt: TGTGCCAGCAGTTTATTAGGGGACACCTTAGGTTCACCCCTCCACTTT
cdr3_aa: CASSLLGDTLGSPLHF
clone_size: once
v_call: TRBV27
d_call: .
j_call: TRBJ1-6

cdr3_nt: TGCGCCAGCAGCCCACCGGGACAGGGGGACAATGAGCAGTTCTTC
cdr3_aa: CASSPPGQGDNEQFF
clone_size: few
v_call: TRBV4-1
d_call: TRBD1
j_call: TRBJ2-1

cdr3_nt: TGTGCCAGCATTACTTTAGCGGGGACCGCGCTCACCGGGGAGCTGTTTTTT
cdr3_aa: CASITLAGTALTGELFF
clone_size: .
v_call: TRBV28
d_call: TRBD2
j_call: TRBJ2-2

cdr3_nt: TGTGCCAGCAAGAGGAGGGACTCTGGGGCCAACGTCCTGACTTTC
cdr3_aa: CASKRRDSGANVLTF
clone_size: .
v_call: TRBV2
d_call: .
j_call: TRBJ2-6

cdr3_nt: TGTGCCTGGAGTGTATGGTTGGGGACACCTAACACCGGGGAGCTGTTTTTT
cdr3_aa: CAWSVWLGTPNTGELFF
clone_size: .
v_call: TRBV30
d_call: .
j_call: TRBJ2-2

cdr3_nt: TGTGCCAGCAGCTTACTATCCGACAGGGGAGATGAAAAACTGTTTTTT
cdr3_aa: CASSLLSDRGDEKLFF
clone_size: .
v_call: TRBV13
d_call: TRBD1
j_call: TRBJ1-4

cdr3_nt: TGTGCCAGCAGCACCCCTCGGGACTCTCCCACCAGTCCCCACTTC
cdr3_aa: CASSTPRDSPTSPHF
clone_size: .
v_call: TRBV21-1
d_call: .
j_call: TRBJ2-7

cdr3_nt: TGCGCCAGCAGCCAAGATGAGGGGACAGGGGGCTCCCGAGAGACCCAGTACTTC
cdr3_aa: CASSQDEGTGGSRETQYF
clone_size: .
v_call: TRBV4-1
d_call: TRBD1
j_call: TRBJ2-5

cdr3_nt: TGTGCCAGCAGTCAAACTAGACCCCTCCACTTT
cdr3_aa: CASSQTRPLHF
clone_size: .
v_call: TRBV28
d_call: .
j_call: TRBJ1-6

cdr3_nt: TGCGCCAGCAGCTTGACTGGGCGGACAAGCTCCTACGAGCAGTACTTC
cdr3_aa: CASSLTGRTSSYEQYF
clone_size: .
v_call: TRBV5-1
d_call: .
j_call: TRBJ2-7

cdr3_nt: TGTGCCAGCACCCTCGGTACGACTAGTGCGAACACCGGGGAGCTGTTTTTT
cdr3_aa: CASTLGTTSANTGELFF
clone_size: .
v_call: TRBV5-4
d_call: .
j_call: TRBJ2-2

cdr3_nt: TGTGCCAGCAGTTACGGTCCAGCGGATAGCTCCTACGAGCAGTACTTC
cdr3_aa: CASSYGPADSSYEQYF
clone_size: once
v_call: TRBV6-6
d_call: .
j_call: TRBJ2-7

cdr3_nt: TGTGCCAGTAGTTCCATCCGGGCTAGCGGAACCCCCTACGAGCAGTACTTC
cdr3_aa: CASSSIRASGTPYEQYF
clone_size: .
v_call: TRBV19
d_call: TRBD2
j_call: TRBJ2-7

cdr3_nt: TGTGCCAGCTCACCAATGAGTGCCTCTGGGGCCAACGTCCTGACTTTC
cdr3_aa: CASSPMSASGANVLTF
clone_size: .
v_call: TRBV18
d_call: .
j_call: TRBJ2-6

cdr3_nt: TGTGCCAGCAGGCTGGACTCTGCCTACGAGCAGTACTTC
cdr3_aa: CASRLDSAYEQYF
clone_size: .
v_call: TRBV12-3/TRBV12-4
d_call: .
j_call: TRBJ2-7

cdr3_nt: TGTGCCATCACCGATGGACAGGGCTCCTACGAGCAGTACTTC
cdr3_aa: CAITDGQGSYEQYF
clone_size: .
v_call: TRBV10-3
d_call: TRBD1
j_call: TRBJ2-7

cdr3_nt: TGTGCCAGCAGACGGTCGGGGGGGCTCCCCGAGCAGTACTTC
cdr3_aa: CASRRSGGLPEQYF
clone_size: .
v_call: TRBV6-5
d_call: TRBD2
j_call: TRBJ2-7

cdr3_nt: TGTGCCATTAGGCGGGGGCCCGACACAGATACGCAGTATTTT
cdr3_aa: CAIRRGPDTDTQYF
clone_size: .
v_call: TRBV10-3
d_call: .
j_call: TRBJ2-3

cdr3_nt: TGTGCCAGCAGCGCGAGGGGGTTCACTGAAGCTTTCTTT
cdr3_aa: CASSARGFTEAFF
clone_size: .
v_call: TRBV21-1
d_call: .
j_call: TRBJ1-1

cdr3_nt: TGTGCCAGCAGCAGCGACAGGACCTATGGCTACACCTTC
cdr3_aa: CASSSDRTYGYTF
clone_size: .
v_call: TRBV5-4
d_call: .
j_call: TRBJ1-2

cdr3_nt: TGTGCCAGCAGCTTCGGACAGGGGGGCCATGAGCAGTTCTTC
cdr3_aa: CASSFGQGGHEQFF
clone_size: .
v_call: TRBV7-2
d_call: TRBD1
j_call: TRBJ2-1

cdr3_nt: TGTGCCAGTAGTATCCGGGCGGGGGGGGCTTCCCTAATCTACAATGAGCAGTTCTTC
cdr3_aa: CASSIRAGGASLIYNEQFF
clone_size: .
v_call: TRBV19
d_call: TRBD2
j_call: TRBJ2-1

cdr3_nt: TGCAGCGTTGAAATCAGGGCGGTTGGCTACACCTTC
cdr3_aa: CSVEIRAVGYTF
clone_size: .
v_call: TRBV29-1
d_call: .
j_call: TRBJ1-2